This T cell receptor (beta chain) was recovered during a study of OX40 agonist ivuxolimab in advanced cancers. Study summary: Patient treatment consisted of intravenous ivuxolimab administration every 2 weeks at 0.01 to 10 mg/kg. A male proportion of more than 75% was recorded, with mean age 60 years and range about 23 to 90. Of the patients, three showed partial responses, one with hepatocellular carcinoma and two with cutaneous melanoma.

With regard to this clone: No antigen is known for it.

The assay was immunoSEQ multiplex PCR, and TCRdb's table has in-frame clones only and misses some. The sample contains tens of thousands of clones, approximately 80% of which appear only once. Study results and limitations: The study did not work out the antigen specificity of the expanded peripheral T cells.

Specimen: CD4+ or CD8+ T cells sorted from blood, collected in a trial of the OX40 agonist ivuxolimab. The clonotype originates from an adult with an advanced solid tumor such as melanoma, head and neck, liver or kidney cancer.

The CDR3 is CASSPSHGLYSNQPQHF. The CDR3 bases are TGTGCCAGCAGCCCGTCCCATGGACTGTATAGCAATCAGCCCCAGCATTTT. The chain links TRBV5-8 to TRBJ1-5, with D unresolved. The length of the CDR3 is 17 residues. The germline V gene encodes CDR1 SGHTS and CDR2 YDEGEE. Trimming pared 4 bases from V and 0 bases from J, leaving 17 bases between.